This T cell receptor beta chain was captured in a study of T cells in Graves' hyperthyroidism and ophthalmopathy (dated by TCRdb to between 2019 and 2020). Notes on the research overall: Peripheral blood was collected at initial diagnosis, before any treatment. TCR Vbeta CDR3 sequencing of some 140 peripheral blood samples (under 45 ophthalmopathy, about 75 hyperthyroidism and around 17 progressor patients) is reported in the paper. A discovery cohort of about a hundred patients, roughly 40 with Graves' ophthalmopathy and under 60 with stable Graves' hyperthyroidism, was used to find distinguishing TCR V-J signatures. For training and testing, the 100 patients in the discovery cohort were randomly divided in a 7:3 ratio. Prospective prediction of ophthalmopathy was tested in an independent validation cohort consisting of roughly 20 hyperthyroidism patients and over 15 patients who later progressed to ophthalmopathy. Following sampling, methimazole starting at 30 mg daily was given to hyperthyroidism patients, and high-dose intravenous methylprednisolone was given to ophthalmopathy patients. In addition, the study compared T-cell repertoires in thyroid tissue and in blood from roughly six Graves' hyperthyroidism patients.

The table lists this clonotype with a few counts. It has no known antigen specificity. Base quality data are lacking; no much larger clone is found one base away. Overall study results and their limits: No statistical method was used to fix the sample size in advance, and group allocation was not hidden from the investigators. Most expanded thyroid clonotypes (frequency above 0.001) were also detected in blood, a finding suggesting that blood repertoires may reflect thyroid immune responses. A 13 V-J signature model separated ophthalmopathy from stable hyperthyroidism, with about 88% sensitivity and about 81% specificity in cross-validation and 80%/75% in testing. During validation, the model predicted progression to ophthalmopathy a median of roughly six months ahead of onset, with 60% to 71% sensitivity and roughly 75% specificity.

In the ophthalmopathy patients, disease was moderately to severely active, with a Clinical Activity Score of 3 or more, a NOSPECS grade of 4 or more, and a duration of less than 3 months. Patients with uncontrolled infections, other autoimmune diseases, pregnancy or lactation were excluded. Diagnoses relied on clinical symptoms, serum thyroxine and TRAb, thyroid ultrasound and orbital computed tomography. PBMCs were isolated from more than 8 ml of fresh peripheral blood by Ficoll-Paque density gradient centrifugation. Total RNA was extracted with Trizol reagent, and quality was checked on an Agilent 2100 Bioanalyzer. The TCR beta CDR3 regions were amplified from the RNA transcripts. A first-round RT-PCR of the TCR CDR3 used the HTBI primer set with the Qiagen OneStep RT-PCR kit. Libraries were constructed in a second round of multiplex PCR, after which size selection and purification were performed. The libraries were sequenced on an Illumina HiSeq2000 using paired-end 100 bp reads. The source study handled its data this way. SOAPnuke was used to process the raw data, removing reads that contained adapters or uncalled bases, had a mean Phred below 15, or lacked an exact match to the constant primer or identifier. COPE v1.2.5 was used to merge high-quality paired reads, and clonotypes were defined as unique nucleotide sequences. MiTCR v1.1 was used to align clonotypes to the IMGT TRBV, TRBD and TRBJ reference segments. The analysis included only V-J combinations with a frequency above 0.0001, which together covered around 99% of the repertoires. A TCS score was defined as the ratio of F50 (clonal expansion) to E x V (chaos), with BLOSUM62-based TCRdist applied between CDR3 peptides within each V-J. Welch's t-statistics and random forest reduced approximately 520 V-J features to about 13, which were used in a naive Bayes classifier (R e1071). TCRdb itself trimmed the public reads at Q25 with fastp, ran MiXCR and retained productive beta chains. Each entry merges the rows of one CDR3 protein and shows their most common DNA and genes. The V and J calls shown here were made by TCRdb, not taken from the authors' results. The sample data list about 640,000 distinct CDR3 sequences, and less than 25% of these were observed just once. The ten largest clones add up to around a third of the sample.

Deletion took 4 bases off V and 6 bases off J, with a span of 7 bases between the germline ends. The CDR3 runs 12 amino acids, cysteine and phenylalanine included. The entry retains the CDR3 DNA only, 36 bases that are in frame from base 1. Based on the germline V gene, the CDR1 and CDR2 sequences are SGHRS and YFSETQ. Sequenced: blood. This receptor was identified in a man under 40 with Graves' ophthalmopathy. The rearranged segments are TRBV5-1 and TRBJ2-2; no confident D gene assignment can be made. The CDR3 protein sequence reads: CASSPAPGELFF. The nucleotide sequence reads TGCGCCAGCAGCCCCGCTCCCGGGGAGCTGTTTTTT.